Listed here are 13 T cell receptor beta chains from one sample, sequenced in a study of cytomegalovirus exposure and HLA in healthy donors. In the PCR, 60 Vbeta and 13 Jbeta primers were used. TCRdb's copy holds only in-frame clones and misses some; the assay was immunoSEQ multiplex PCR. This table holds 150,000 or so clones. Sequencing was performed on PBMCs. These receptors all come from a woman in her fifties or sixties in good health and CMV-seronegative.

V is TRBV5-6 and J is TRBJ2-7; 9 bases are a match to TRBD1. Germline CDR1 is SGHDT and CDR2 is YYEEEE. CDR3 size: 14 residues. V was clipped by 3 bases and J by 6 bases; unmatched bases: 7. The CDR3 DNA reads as TGTGCCAGCAGCTCATCGGGACAGGGCTTCGAGCAGTACTTC. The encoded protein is CASSSSGQGFEQYF. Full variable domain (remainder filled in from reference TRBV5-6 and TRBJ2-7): DAGVTQSPTHLIKTRGQQVTLRCSPKSGHDTVSWYQQALGQGPQFIFQYYEEEERQRGNFPDRFSGHQFPNYSSELNVNALLLGDSALYLCASSSSGQGFEQYFGPGTRLTVT.

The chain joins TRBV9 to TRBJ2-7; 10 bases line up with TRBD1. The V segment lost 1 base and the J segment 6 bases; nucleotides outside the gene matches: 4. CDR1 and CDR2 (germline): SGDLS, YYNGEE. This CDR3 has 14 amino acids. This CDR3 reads CASSVRRDRGEQYF. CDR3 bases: TGTGCCAGCAGCGTAAGGAGGGACAGGGGCGAGCAGTACTTC.

The CDR3 sequence is CASSVDAGAGNTIYF. DNA for the CDR3: TGTGCCAGCAGCGTAGACGCAGGGGCTGGAAACACCATATATTTT. The chain combines TRBV9 with TRBJ1-3, with a tentative D call TRBD1 (6 bases). The CDR3 runs 15 residues. CDR1 is SGDLS and CDR2 is YYNGEE in the germline V gene. Trimming shortened V by 0 bases and J by 2 bases, and 9 bases separated the two germline ends.

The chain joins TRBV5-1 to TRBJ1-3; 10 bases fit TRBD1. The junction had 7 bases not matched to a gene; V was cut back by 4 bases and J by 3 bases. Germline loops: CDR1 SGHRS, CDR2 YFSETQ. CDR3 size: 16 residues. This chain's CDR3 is CASSRTGGVFGNTIYF. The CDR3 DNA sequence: TGCGCCAGCAGCCGGACAGGGGGAGTGTTTGGAAACACCATATATTTT.

The CDR3 is CASSSRGSPLHF. The CDR3 coding sequence is TGTGCCAGCAGTTCCAGGGGATCACCCCTCCACTTT. The chain couples TRBV27 to TRBJ1-6, with D perhaps matching TRBD1 (6 bases). Trimming shortened V by 4 bases and J by 10 bases, and 8 bases separated the two germline ends. This CDR3 is built from 12 residues. Germline CDR1 and CDR2: MNHEY and SMNVEV (reference sequence).

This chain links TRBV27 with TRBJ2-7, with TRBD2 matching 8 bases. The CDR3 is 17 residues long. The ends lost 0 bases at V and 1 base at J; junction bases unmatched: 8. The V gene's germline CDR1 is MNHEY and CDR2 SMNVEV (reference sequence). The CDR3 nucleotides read TGTGCCAGCAGTTTATCGGGCGGGAGGATCCTTTCCTACGAGCAGTACTTC. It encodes CASSLSGGRILSYEQYF.

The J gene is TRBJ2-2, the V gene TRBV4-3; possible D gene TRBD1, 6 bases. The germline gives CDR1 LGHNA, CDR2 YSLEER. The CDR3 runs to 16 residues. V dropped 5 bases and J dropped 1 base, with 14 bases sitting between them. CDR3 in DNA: TGCGCCAGCAGCAAATTTTCGGGACAGAACACCGGGGAGCTGTTTTTT. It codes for CASSKFSGQNTGELFF.

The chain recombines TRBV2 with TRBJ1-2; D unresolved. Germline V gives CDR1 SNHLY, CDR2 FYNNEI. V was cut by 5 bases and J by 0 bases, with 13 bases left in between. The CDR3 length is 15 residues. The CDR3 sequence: CASSPRGHPNYGYTF. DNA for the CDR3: TGTGCCAGCAGTCCCCGGGGTCATCCTAACTATGGCTACACCTTC.

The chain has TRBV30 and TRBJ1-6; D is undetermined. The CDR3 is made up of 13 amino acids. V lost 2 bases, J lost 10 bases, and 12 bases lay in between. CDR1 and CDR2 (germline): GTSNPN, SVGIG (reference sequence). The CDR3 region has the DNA TGTGCCTGGAGTCGAGAGCTTTTCTCACCCCTCCACTTT. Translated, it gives CAWSRELFSPLHF.

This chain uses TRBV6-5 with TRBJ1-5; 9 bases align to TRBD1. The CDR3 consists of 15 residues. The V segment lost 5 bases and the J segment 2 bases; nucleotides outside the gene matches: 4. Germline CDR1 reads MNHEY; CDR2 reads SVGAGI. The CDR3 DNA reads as TGTGCCAGCAGTAGGACAGGGGAAGGCAATCAGCCCCAGCATTTT. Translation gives CASSRTGEGNQPQHF.

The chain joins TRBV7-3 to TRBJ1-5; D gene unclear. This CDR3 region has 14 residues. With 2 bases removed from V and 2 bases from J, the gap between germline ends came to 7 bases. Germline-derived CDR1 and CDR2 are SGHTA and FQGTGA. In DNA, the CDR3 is TGTGCCAGCAGCTTATCCGGGGGCAATCAGCCCCAGCATTTT. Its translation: CASSLSGGNQPQHF.

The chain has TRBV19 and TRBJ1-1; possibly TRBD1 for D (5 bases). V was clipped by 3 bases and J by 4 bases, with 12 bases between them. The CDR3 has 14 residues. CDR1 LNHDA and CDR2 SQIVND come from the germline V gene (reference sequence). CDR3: CASSIQGVGTEAFF. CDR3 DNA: TGTGCCAGTAGTATCCAGGGCGTAGGCACTGAAGCTTTCTTT.

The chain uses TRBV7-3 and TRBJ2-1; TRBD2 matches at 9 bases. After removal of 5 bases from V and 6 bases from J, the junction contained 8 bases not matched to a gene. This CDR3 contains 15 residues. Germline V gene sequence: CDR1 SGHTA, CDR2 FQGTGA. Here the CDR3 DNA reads TGTGCCAGCAGCCTACTGGGACTAGCCCGCAATGAGCAGTTCTTC. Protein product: CASSLLGLARNEQFF.